Below, 24 T cell receptor beta chains from the same sample are listed, as sequenced in a study of T cells in Graves' hyperthyroidism and ophthalmopathy. Amplified TCR beta CDR3 regions came from RNA transcripts. Primed by the HTBI set, a first-round RT-PCR was run on the TCR CDR3. TCRdb reprocessed the multiplex PCR reads via MiXCR and lists one record per CDR3 protein. The repertoire holds approximately 600,000 distinct CDR3 sequences, with less than 25% as singletons. The sample comprised blood. All receptors come from a man aged 25 to 40 with Graves' ophthalmopathy.

This sequence joins TRBV27 and TRBJ2-7, with no clear D. This CDR3 has 14 residues. CDR1 MNHEY and CDR2 SMNVEV come from the germline V gene (reference sequence). Trimming took off 6 bases at V and 5 bases at J, with 17 bases between the two ends. The CDR3 sequence: CASRPGLMDHEQYF. For the CDR3, the DNA is TGTGCCAGCAGACCCGGCTTGATGGATCACGAGCAGTACTTC.

This clonotype has just a few counts. J is TRBJ1-1 and V is TRBV6-2 or TRBV6-3, with D possibly being TRBD1 (6 bases). Per the germline V gene, CDR1 is MNHEY and CDR2 is SVGEGT. This CDR3 has 12 residues. V lost 6 bases to trimming and J lost 7 bases, with 12 bases between them. The CDR3 sequence is CASRDSSIEAFF. DNA of the CDR3: TGTGCCAGCAGGGACAGTTCTATTGAAGCTTTCTTT.

This sequence joins TRBV27 and TRBJ2-5; no clear D. The J call may be in error: the DNA end matches TRBJ2-1 better. This CDR3 spans 15 amino acids. CDR1 is MNHEY and CDR2 is SMNVEV in the germline V gene (reference sequence). The CDR3 spells CASSLSVTYQETQFF. CDR3 bases: TGTGCCAGCAGTTTATCGGTTACGTACCAAGAGACCCAGTTCTTC.

The V gene is TRBV3-2, the J gene TRBJ1-4; no DNA check was done on the table's D call, TRBD1. TRBV3-2 has pseudogene status. The CDR3 extends over 19 amino acids. CDR3 loop: CASSHDHPWGSATNEKLFF. CDR3 DNA sequence: TGTGCCAGCAGCCATGATCACCCTTGGGGGAGTGCAACTAATGAAAAACTGTTTTTT.

This clonotype was counted ten times or more. The gene calls are TRBV12-3 or TRBV12-4 and TRBJ2-3; D is ambiguous. The CDR3 is 11 amino acids. V was cut by 3 bases and J by 6 bases, with 4 bases left in between. The CDR3 sequence: CASSFRDTQYF. The CDR3 DNA reads TGTGCCAGCAGTTTCAGGGATACGCAGTATTTT.

This chain uses TRBV11-2 with TRBJ2-7; D may match TRBD1 or TRBD2 (5 bases each). The CDR3 contains 13 residues. Trimming stripped 6 bases from V and 6 bases from J, with 15 bases between. Germline values: CDR1 SGHAT, CDR2 FQNNGV. For the CDR3, the DNA is TGTGCCAGCAGTGACGTGGGGGATGTCGAGCAGTACTTC. Encoded protein: CASSDVGDVEQYF.

This clonotype was detected a few times. V gene TRBV4-3 combines with J gene TRBJ1-1; D perhaps matches TRBD1 (5 bases). The CDR3 totals 16 residues. CDR1 is LGHNA, CDR2 YSLEER, per germline. The germline V and J ends were trimmed by 2 bases and 1 base, with 14 bases remaining between them. This chain's CDR3 is CASSQFPGISNTEAFF. In nucleotides, the CDR3 is TGCGCCAGCAGCCAATTTCCAGGGATTTCGAACACTGAAGCTTTCTTT.

This clonotype was observed a handful of times. The chain is built from TRBV3-1 and TRBJ1-2; no clear D gene. The ends were cut back, 2 bases at V and 1 base at J, with 23 bases in the middle. The CDR3 is made up of 19 amino acids. Germline V lookup: CDR1 LGHDT, CDR2 YNNKEL (reference sequence). The CDR3 here is CASSQLEGGMGKINYGYTF. In DNA form, the CDR3 reads TGTGCCAGCAGCCAACTCGAAGGCGGTATGGGGAAAATTAACTATGGCTACACCTTC.

Points on this clonotype: Given a much more abundant clone one base away, this may be a read error. The chain carries TRBV7-9 and TRBJ2-5, with 8 bases lining up with TRBD1. The CDR3 runs 15 residues. CDR1 and CDR2 from the germline V gene are SEHNR and FQNEAQ (reference sequence). Here the CDR3 DNA reads TGTGCCGGCAGTTATTCCCCGGACAGGGAAGAGACCCAGTACTTC. Its protein is CAGSYSPDREETQYF.

This clonotype came up a few times. The chain joins TRBV5-5 to TRBJ2-3, with D perhaps being TRBD1 or TRBD2 (7 bases each). V shed 3 bases and J shed 4 bases, with 24 bases lying between them. The CDR3 extends over 18 amino acids. CDR1 SGHKS and CDR2 YYEKEE come from the germline V gene (reference sequence). CDR3 loop: CASSSPATSSGGPDTQYF. For the CDR3, the DNA is TGTGCCAGCAGCTCCCCTGCGACTAGCTCAGGGGGGCCAGATACGCAGTATTTT.

The genes are TRBV6-2 or TRBV6-3 and TRBJ1-5; D unclear. Per the germline V gene, CDR1 is MNHEY and CDR2 is SVGEGT. The germline V and J ends were trimmed by 5 bases and 5 bases, with 13 bases remaining between them. The CDR3 has 14 amino acids. The CDR3 region is CASSPSGGYQPQHF. CDR3 in DNA: TGTGCCAGCAGTCCCTCCGGCGGATATCAGCCCCAGCATTTT.

At least ten counts were recorded for this clonotype. This rearrangement joins TRBV28 to TRBJ2-5; D remains unclear. V was pared by 6 bases and J by 4 bases, with 24 bases between. CDR1 MDHEN and CDR2 SYDVKM come from the germline V gene. The CDR3 has 17 residues. The CDR3 DNA follows: TGTGCCAGCAGACCCAGCCCCGACACTACCTGGGGAGAGACCCAGTACTTC. Translated, it gives CASRPSPDTTWGETQYF.

The sample holds a few counts of this clonotype. The chain has TRBV6-1 and TRBJ2-7, with 10 bases matching TRBD1. The CDR3 extends over 17 amino acids. The ends lost 5 bases at V and 3 bases at J; junction bases unmatched: 13. Germline V gene sequence: CDR1 MNHNS, CDR2 SASEGT. This CDR3 reads CASSLTSTGTGDYEQYF. DNA for the CDR3: TGTGCCAGCAGTCTGACTTCCACCGGGACAGGGGACTACGAGCAGTACTTC.

This clonotype was counted between two and nine times. The rearrangement links TRBV7-3 to TRBJ2-2; 9 nucleotides align to TRBD1. The trim removed 5 bases at V and 4 bases at J, leaving 8 bases unmatched. This CDR3 comprises 16 residues. CDR1 is SGHTA, CDR2 FQGTGA, per germline. The CDR3 here is CASSRPGTGPTGELFF. In nucleotides, the CDR3 is TGTGCCAGCAGCAGACCCGGGACAGGGCCCACCGGGGAGCTGTTTTTT.

A remark on this clonotype: This may arise from a read error, as a much more abundant clone is one base away. The CDR3 loop reads CAGSLTRTAYEQYF. Here the CDR3 DNA reads TGTGCCGGCAGCTTAACCCGGACGGCCTACGAGCAGTACTTC. This chain connects TRBV11-2 to TRBJ2-7; D unclear. From germline, CDR1 is SGHAT and CDR2 FQNNGV. The CDR3 has 14 amino acids.

The chain joins TRBV25-1 to TRBJ1-1, with TRBD1 identical over 7 bases. J lost 1 base, V lost 4 bases, and 24 bases had no gene match. This CDR3 comprises 21 residues. Germline V CDR1 and CDR2: MGHDK, SYGVNS. DNA of the CDR3: TGTGCCAGCAGTGCCGCATTAGGGGCAGGGGGATTACACGATCGGAACACTGAAGCTTTCTTT. Translating it yields CASSAALGAGGLHDRNTEAFF.

This clonotype was seen ten or more times. The chain joins TRBV7-2 to TRBJ2-2; 9 positions agree with TRBD2. V lost 1 base and J lost 4; bases outside the gene matches: 1. The CDR3 spans 15 residues. CDR1 is SGHTA, CDR2 FQGNSA, per germline. This CDR3 is CASSLGLAVTGELFF. As DNA, the CDR3 is TGTGCCAGCAGCTTAGGACTAGCGGTCACCGGGGAGCTGTTTTTT. The full variable domain, with the rest looked up from reference TRBV7-2 and TRBJ2-2, is GAGVSQSPSNKVTEKGKDVELRCDPISGHTALYWYRQSLGQGLEFLIYFQGNSAPDKSGLPSDRFSAERTGGSVSTLTIQRTQQEDSAVYLCASSLGLAVTGELFFGEGSRLTVL.

The chain has TRBV10-3 and TRBJ1-4; 9 bases map to TRBD1. This CDR3 spans 16 amino acids. Trimming took 4 bases from V and 0 from J; bases not matched to a gene: 3. CDR1 and CDR2 from the germline V gene are ENHRY and SYGVKD. Here the CDR3 reads CAISGGTGSTNEKLFF. The CDR3 bases are TGTGCCATCAGTGGGGGGACAGGGTCAACTAATGAAAAACTGTTTTTT.

This clonotype appeared many times. CDR3 sequence: CASSEGQGARPLHF. The CDR3 nucleotides are TGTGCCAGCAGTGAAGGGCAGGGGGCTAGACCCCTCCACTTT. The chain recombines TRBV2 with TRBJ1-6; 8 bases fit TRBD1. The CDR3 sequence is 14 residues long. The germline gives CDR1 SNHLY, CDR2 FYNNEI. V shed 1 base, J shed 12 bases, and the junction held 5 bases outside the gene matches.

This clonotype has at least ten counts. The rearrangement joins TRBV13 to TRBJ2-1, with 7 bases that match TRBD2. V lost 5 bases to trimming and J lost 0 bases; unmatched junction nucleotides: 4. The CDR3 consists of 15 residues. Germline loops: CDR1 PRHDT, CDR2 FYEKMQ (reference sequence). The CDR3, as DNA: TGTGCCAGCAGCCCGCCGGGGGGCTCCTACAATGAGCAGTTCTTC. This gives the protein CASSPPGGSYNEQFF.

The V and J genes are TRBV3-1 and TRBJ2-1, with a possible D match to TRBD2 (6 bases). The CDR3 runs 13 residues. Germline V gene lookup returns CDR1 LGHDT and CDR2 YNNKEL (reference sequence). V was trimmed by 0 bases and J by 12 bases, leaving 12 bases between them. Here the CDR3 reads CASSQDRGRGQFF. The CDR3 DNA reads as TGTGCCAGCAGCCAAGATCGTGGGCGGGGGCAGTTCTTC.

This clonotype was counted at least ten times. The chain carries TRBV7-9 and TRBJ2-1, with D possibly called TRBD1 or TRBD2 (6 bases each). This CDR3 is 17 amino acids long. V lost 5 bases and J 4 bases, leaving 21 bases between the germline ends. CDR1 and CDR2 (germline): SEHNR, FQNEAQ (reference sequence). In DNA, the CDR3 is TGTGCCAGCAGCCCCAGTGGGACTTGGGACATGTACAATGAGCAGTTCTTC. Encoded protein: CASSPSGTWDMYNEQFF.

This clonotype appeared many times. This rearrangement joins TRBV11-2 to TRBJ2-7; 11 bases fit TRBD2. V was clipped by 5 bases and J by 6 bases; unmatched bases: 9. CDR3 length: 15 amino acids. Germline CDR1 is SGHAT and CDR2 is FQNNGV. The CDR3 loop reads CASSQTSGRPIEQYF. CDR3 nucleotide sequence: TGTGCCAGCAGCCAAACTAGCGGGAGACCTATCGAGCAGTACTTC.

This clonotype was picked up a small number of times. V and J are TRBV2 and TRBJ2-3, with D tentatively TRBD1 (6 bases). The germline gives CDR1 SNHLY, CDR2 FYNNEI. Trimming shortened V by 3 bases and J by 2 bases, and 9 bases separated the two germline ends. The CDR3 is 14 residues long. Here the CDR3 reads CASSEGADTDTQYF. The CDR3 nucleotides are TGTGCCAGCAGTGAGGGGGCGGACACAGATACGCAGTATTTT.